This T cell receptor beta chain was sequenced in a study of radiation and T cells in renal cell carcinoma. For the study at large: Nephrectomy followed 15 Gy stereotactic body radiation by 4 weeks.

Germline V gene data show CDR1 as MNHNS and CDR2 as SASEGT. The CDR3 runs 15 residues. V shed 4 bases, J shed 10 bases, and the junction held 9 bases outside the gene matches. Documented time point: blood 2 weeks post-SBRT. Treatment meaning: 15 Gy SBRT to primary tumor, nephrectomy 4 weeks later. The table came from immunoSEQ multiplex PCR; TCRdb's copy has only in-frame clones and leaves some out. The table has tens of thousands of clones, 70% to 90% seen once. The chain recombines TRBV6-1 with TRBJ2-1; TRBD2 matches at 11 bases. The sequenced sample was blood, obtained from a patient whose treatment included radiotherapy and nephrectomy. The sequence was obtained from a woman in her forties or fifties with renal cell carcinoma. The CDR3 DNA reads TGTGCCAGCAGTGTGATACTAGCGGGAGAACGGGAGCAGTTCTTC. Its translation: CASSVILAGEREQFF.